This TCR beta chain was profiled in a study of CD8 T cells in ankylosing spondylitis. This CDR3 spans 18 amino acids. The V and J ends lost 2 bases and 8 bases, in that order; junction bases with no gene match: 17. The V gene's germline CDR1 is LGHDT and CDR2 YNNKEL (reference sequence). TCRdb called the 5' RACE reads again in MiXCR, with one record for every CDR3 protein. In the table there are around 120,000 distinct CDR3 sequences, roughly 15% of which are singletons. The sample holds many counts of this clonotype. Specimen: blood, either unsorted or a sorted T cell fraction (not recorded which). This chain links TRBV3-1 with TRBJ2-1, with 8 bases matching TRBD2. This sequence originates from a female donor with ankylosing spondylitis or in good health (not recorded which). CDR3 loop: CASSQSLGKAGESHEQFF. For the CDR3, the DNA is TGTGCCAGCAGCCAAAGTTTAGGAAAAGCGGGAGAGAGCCATGAGCAGTTCTTC.